The 27 T cell receptor beta chains given below trace back to one sample, sequenced in a study of blood T cell repertoires in COVID-19. Data came from immunoSEQ multiplex PCR; TCRdb stores just in-frame clones and leaves some out. The profile shows around 120,000 clones, 86% of them singletons. Sequencing was carried out using PBMCs or T cells enriched from blood (not recorded which). The receptor set was obtained from a woman aged 50 to 65 who had recovered from COVID-19.

The rearrangement uses TRBV6-5 and TRBJ1-1; the D gene is possibly TRBD1 (5 bases). The CDR3 covers 14 residues. CDR1 is MNHEY, CDR2 SVGAGI, per germline. V dropped 6 bases and J dropped 3 bases, with 14 bases sitting between them. The CDR3 here is CASSYQPTDTEAFF. The CDR3 DNA follows: TGTGCCAGCAGCTACCAGCCGACAGACACTGAAGCTTTCTTT.

This rearrangement joins TRBV2 to TRBJ2-1; D is undetermined. The V end lost 8 bases, the J end lost 6 bases, and 17 bases lay between the germline ends. Germline CDR1 SNHLY, CDR2 FYNNEI. The CDR3 contains 14 residues. The CDR3 sequence: CASHPGLRPNEQFF. In nucleotides, the CDR3 is TGTGCCAGCCACCCGGGTCTTCGGCCCAATGAGCAGTTCTTC.

This clone has only a few counts. The chain carries TRBV10-2 and TRBJ1-5, with 11 bases identical to TRBD1. This CDR3 has 14 amino acids. V was clipped by 4 bases and J by 6 bases; unmatched bases: 2. From germline, CDR1 is WSHSY and CDR2 SAAADI. The CDR3 loop is CASSGTGGFQPQHF. CDR3 coding DNA: TGCGCCAGCAGTGGGACAGGGGGCTTTCAGCCCCAGCATTTT.

This rearrangement joins TRBV11-3 to TRBJ2-3; 10 nucleotides line up with TRBD1. CDR3 size: 18 residues. The V gene end was trimmed by 5 bases and the J gene end by 8 bases; junction bases not matched to a gene: 19. From germline, CDR1 is SGHNT and CDR2 YENEEA. DNA for the CDR3: TGTGCCAGCAGCCCCAGGCCAGGACAGGGGGGTTTAGAAGGTACGCAGTATTTT. Translating gives CASSPRPGQGGLEGTQYF.

The chain employs TRBV5-4 and TRBJ2-1, with 8 nucleotides matching TRBD1. The germline V gene has CDR1 SGHNT and CDR2 YYREEE (reference sequence). The CDR3 spans 15 residues. The junction had 2 bases not matched to a gene; V was cut back by 3 bases and J by 0 bases. Here the CDR3 DNA reads TGTGCCAGCAGCTCTGGACAGGGCTCCTACAATGAGCAGTTCTTC. Translation gives CASSSGQGSYNEQFF.

CDR3 protein: CASSQRQGSYEQYF. CDR3 DNA: TGTGCCAGCAGCCAAAGACAGGGCTCCTACGAGCAGTACTTC. The rearrangement links TRBV7-9 to TRBJ2-7; 7 bases match TRBD1. The CDR3 loop spans 14 amino acids. Germline V gene data show CDR1 as SEHNR and CDR2 as FQNEAQ (reference sequence). J gave up 0 bases and V 5 bases, and 4 bases lay outside the gene matches. Together with reference TRBV7-9 and TRBJ2-7, the CDR3 gives the full variable domain: DTGVSQNPRHKITKRGQNVTFRCDPISEHNRLYWYRQTLGQGPEFLTYFQNEAQLEKSRLLSDRFSAERPKGSFSTLEIQRTEQGDSAMYLCASSQRQGSYEQYFGPGTRLTVT.

The chain recombines TRBV5-5 with TRBJ2-7; 10 nucleotides align to TRBD1. Germline V gene data show CDR1 as SGHKS and CDR2 as YYEKEE (reference sequence). The CDR3 loop spans 14 amino acids. V lost 4 bases and J lost 2; bases outside the gene matches: 3. Written as DNA, the CDR3 is TGTGCCAGCAGCCAAGGACAGGGGGCCTACGAGCAGTACTTC. Encoded protein: CASSQGQGAYEQYF. The variable domain in full, with the rest retrieved from reference TRBV5-5 and TRBJ2-7, is DAGVTQSPTHLIKTRGQQVTLRCSPISGHKSVSWYQQVLGQGPQFIFQYYEKEERGRGNFPDRFSARQFPNYSSELNVNALLLGDSALYLCASSQGQGAYEQYFGPGTRLTVT.

V usage is TRBV5-1 and J usage is TRBJ2-5; TRBD1 matches 9 bases. The V segment lost 3 bases and the J segment 4 bases; nucleotides outside the gene matches: 7. The CDR3 is made up of 15 amino acids. Germline V gene lookup returns CDR1 SGHRS and CDR2 YFSETQ. For the CDR3, the DNA is TGCGCCAGCAGCTCTACAGGGGGCGCGGGAGAGACCCAGTACTTC. It translates to CASSSTGGAGETQYF.

This clone was picked up a small number of times. The V and J genes are TRBV6-6 and TRBJ2-1, with TRBD1 matching over 9 bases. V shed 8 bases, J shed 5 bases, and the junction held 13 bases outside the gene matches. Germline CDR1 and CDR2: MNHNY and SVGAGI (reference sequence). This CDR3 is 16 amino acids long. This CDR3 reads CASSRLRQGVNNEQFF. The CDR3 DNA follows: TGTGCCAGCTCGAGGCTTAGACAGGGGGTAAACAATGAGCAGTTCTTC.

The chain combines TRBV11-2 with TRBJ1-1; 8 nucleotides align to TRBD1. CDR1 SGHAT and CDR2 FQNNGV come from the germline V gene. V dropped 5 bases and J dropped 0; count of bases not matched to a gene: 8. The CDR3 consists of 16 residues. CDR3: CASSPGGQGVNTEAFF. In nucleotides, the CDR3 is TGTGCCAGCAGCCCAGGGGGCCAGGGCGTGAACACTGAAGCTTTCTTT.

This clone has more than one count but fewer than ten. The chain is built from TRBV6-5 and TRBJ1-5, with D tentatively TRBD1 (6 bases). The CDR3 spans 13 residues. CDR1 MNHEY and CDR2 SVGAGI come from the germline V gene. Trimming took off 6 bases at V and 10 bases at J, with 16 bases between the two ends. DNA of the CDR3: TGTGCCAGCAGCATCACAGGGCTCAATCCCCAGCATTTT. Translated: CASSITGLNPQHF.

This chain links TRBV5-6 with TRBJ1-1, with 7 bases fitting TRBD1. The trim removed 4 bases at V and 0 bases at J, leaving 12 bases unmatched. The CDR3 has 17 amino acids. Looked up from germline, CDR1 is SGHDT and CDR2 is YYEEEE. This CDR3 reads CASSLFGATGMNTEAFF. CDR3 nucleotide sequence: TGTGCCAGCAGCCTTTTTGGTGCGACAGGGATGAACACTGAAGCTTTCTTT.

This clone was detected only a few times. The chain links TRBV6-2 or TRBV6-3 to TRBJ2-7; no definite D call. This CDR3 is built from 13 residues. V gave up 2 bases and J gave up 1 base, with 6 bases separating them. CDR1 MNHEY and CDR2 SVGEGT come from the germline V gene. CDR3 sequence reads: CASSYQASYEQYF. DNA of the CDR3: TGTGCCAGCAGTTACCAGGCGTCCTACGAGCAGTACTTC.

The rearrangement links TRBV5-8 to TRBJ1-5, with unresolved D. Germline CDR1 SGHTS, CDR2 YDEGEE. Trimming removed 0 bases from V and 2 bases from J, with 3 bases in between. There are 13 residues in the CDR3. The CDR3 reads CASSLVGNQPQHF. As DNA, the CDR3 is TGTGCCAGCAGCTTGGTCGGCAATCAGCCCCAGCATTTT.

This clone was picked up one time. The chain employs TRBV6-5 and TRBJ1-2; D uncertain. Between the trimmed V and J ends, which lost 2 bases and 4 bases, there was a span of 11 bases. This CDR3 is 14 amino acids long. Germline-derived CDR1 and CDR2 are MNHEY and SVGAGI. CDR3 DNA: TGTGCCAGCAGTTACGGGCAGCCACCCTATGGCTACACCTTC. Translating gives CASSYGQPPYGYTF.

The rearrangement joins TRBV12-3 or TRBV12-4 to TRBJ2-7; D ambiguous. The V and J ends lost 3 bases and 6 bases respectively, with 9 bases between them. This CDR3 spans 12 amino acids. The CDR3 DNA follows: TGTGCCAGCAGTTTGGGTTCGGGCGAGCAGTACTTC. Protein: CASSLGSGEQYF.

Only one count was recorded for this clone. The chain uses TRBV19 and TRBJ1-5; a weak D match, TRBD1 (6 bases). The germline V and J ends were trimmed by 7 bases and 3 bases, with 16 bases remaining between them. CDR3 length: 15 amino acids. Germline-derived CDR1 and CDR2 are LNHDA and SQIVND (reference sequence). CDR3 in amino acids: CASNPARGYNQPQHF. CDR3 nucleotide sequence: TGTGCCAGTAACCCAGCCAGGGGCTACAATCAGCCCCAGCATTTT. Together with reference TRBV19 and TRBJ1-5, the CDR3 gives the full variable domain: DGGITQSPKYLFRKEGQNVTLSCEQNLNHDAMYWYRQDPGQGLRLIYYSQIVNDFQKGDIAEGYSVSREKKESFPLTVTSAQKNPTAFYLCASNPARGYNQPQHFGDGTRLSIL.

The rearrangement uses TRBV6-1 and TRBJ2-1, with D possibly being TRBD1 (6 bases). CDR3 length: 15 amino acids. CDR1 MNHNS and CDR2 SASEGT come from the germline V gene. The V gene lost 1 base and the J gene lost 2 bases, with 9 bases spanning the gap. Here the CDR3 reads CASSEDTGTYNEQFF. As DNA, the CDR3 is TGTGCCAGCAGTGAAGACACAGGGACCTACAATGAGCAGTTCTTC.

CDR3 loop: CASSYSGVGADQPQHF. The CDR3 nucleotides read TGTGCCAGCAGTTACTCCGGGGTGGGGGCGGATCAGCCCCAGCATTTT. The V and J genes are TRBV6-5 and TRBJ1-5, with D possibly matching TRBD1 (6 bases). Between the trimmed V and J ends, which lost 0 bases and 5 bases, there was a span of 14 bases. This CDR3 comprises 16 residues. Germline V gene lookup returns CDR1 MNHEY and CDR2 SVGAGI.

J is TRBJ1-4 and V is TRBV18; possible D gene TRBD1, 5 bases. CDR1 is KGHSH and CDR2 is LQKENI in the germline V gene. With 5 bases removed from V and 7 bases from J, the gap between germline ends came to 14 bases. The CDR3 spans 14 residues. DNA for the CDR3: TGTGCCAGCTCAGCCGAAAGGGGTGGTGAAAAACTGTTTTTT. Residues: CASSAERGGEKLFF.

The chain uses TRBV6-5 and TRBJ1-2; 9 bases match TRBD1. J gave up 4 bases and V 0 bases, and 3 bases lay outside the gene matches. From germline, CDR1 is MNHEY and CDR2 SVGAGI. The CDR3 runs to 15 residues. CDR3 sequence (DNA): TGTGCCAGCAGTTACTCCGGGACAGGGACCTATGGCTACACCTTC. Amino acids: CASSYSGTGTYGYTF.

V and J are TRBV12-3 or TRBV12-4 and TRBJ2-1; TRBD2 might be the D (6 bases). Trimming stripped 0 bases from V and 8 bases from J, with 8 bases between. The CDR3 has 13 amino acids. The CDR3 here is CASSLAPGDEQFF. CDR3 nucleotide sequence: TGTGCCAGCAGTTTAGCGCCGGGAGATGAGCAGTTCTTC.

The genes are TRBV5-1 and TRBJ2-2, with D perhaps TRBD1 (5 bases). Germline CDR1 reads SGHRS; CDR2 reads YFSETQ. The CDR3 contains 14 residues. Trimming left V 5 bases short and J 6 bases short, with 14 bases between. The CDR3 loop reads CASRAQGEAGELFF. The DNA for the CDR3 is TGCGCCAGCAGAGCTCAGGGTGAAGCCGGGGAGCTGTTTTTT.

The V call is TRBV5-4, the J call TRBJ2-1, with 10 positions matching TRBD2. Germline V gene lookup returns CDR1 SGHNT and CDR2 YYREEE (reference sequence). Trimming at V came to 2 bases and at J to 4 bases, leaving 9 bases not matched to a gene. The CDR3 is 17 amino acids. The CDR3 DNA is TGTGCCAGCAGCTTTAGTCTAGCGGGGGCGTGGTACAATGAGCAGTTCTTC. It yields the protein CASSFSLAGAWYNEQFF.

The chain joins TRBV7-9 to TRBJ1-4, with 9 bases fitting TRBD1. J lost 5 bases, V lost 4 bases, and 5 bases had no gene match. CDR3 size: 15 residues. The V gene's germline CDR1 is SEHNR and CDR2 FQNEAQ (reference sequence). CDR3 sequence: CASSSTGTGNEKLFF. The CDR3 nucleotides read TGTGCCAGCAGCTCGACCGGGACAGGGAATGAAAAACTGTTTTTT.

The genes are TRBV5-5 and TRBJ1-5, with D maybe TRBD1 (5 bases). Germline values: CDR1 SGHKS, CDR2 YYEKEE (reference sequence). The CDR3 has 12 residues. Deletions cut 3 bases from V and 5 bases from J, with 6 bases between. As DNA, the CDR3 is TGTGCCAGCAGCTGGGGGGATCAGCCCCAGCATTTT. Protein product: CASSWGDQPQHF.

The chain links TRBV2 to TRBJ1-2, with 12 bases that match TRBD1. The ends lost 6 bases at V and 5 bases at J; junction bases unmatched: 4. The CDR3 spans 14 residues. Germline V gene lookup returns CDR1 SNHLY and CDR2 FYNNEI. Here the CDR3 DNA reads TGTGCCAGCAGCCCGGGACAGGGGGCTTATGGCTACACCTTC. Its translation is CASSPGQGAYGYTF.